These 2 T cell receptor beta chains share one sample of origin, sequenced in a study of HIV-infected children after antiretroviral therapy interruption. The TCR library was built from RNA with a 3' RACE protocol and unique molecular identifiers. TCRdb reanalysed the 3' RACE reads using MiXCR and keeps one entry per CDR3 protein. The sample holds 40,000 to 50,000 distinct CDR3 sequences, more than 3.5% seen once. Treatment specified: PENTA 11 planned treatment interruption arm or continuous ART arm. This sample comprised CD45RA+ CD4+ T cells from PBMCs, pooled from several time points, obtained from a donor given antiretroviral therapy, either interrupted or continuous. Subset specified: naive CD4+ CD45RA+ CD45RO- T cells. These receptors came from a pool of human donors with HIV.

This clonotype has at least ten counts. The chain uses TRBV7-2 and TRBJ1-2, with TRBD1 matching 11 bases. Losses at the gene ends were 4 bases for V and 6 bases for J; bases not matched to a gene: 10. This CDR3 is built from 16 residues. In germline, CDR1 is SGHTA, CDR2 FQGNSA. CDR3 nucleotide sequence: TGTGCCAGCAGCTCCAGCCGGACAGGGGGCGCACATGGCTACACCTTC. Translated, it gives CASSSSRTGGAHGYTF.

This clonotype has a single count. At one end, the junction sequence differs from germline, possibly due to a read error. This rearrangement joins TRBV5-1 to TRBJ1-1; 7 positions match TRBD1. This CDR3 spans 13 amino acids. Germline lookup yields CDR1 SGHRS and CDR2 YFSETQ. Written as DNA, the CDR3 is TGTGCCAGCGGTCCACAGGGGAGGAATGAAGCTTTCTTT. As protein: CASGPQGRNEAFF.